This section outlines one T cell receptor (beta chain) sequence together with its context. Its antigen remains unidentified. The junction and the germline gene differ at one end; a read error may be behind it. PCR primers comprised 60 Vbeta and 13 Jbeta primers. Study processing details: Tens of millions of unique TCR beta chains, roughly 11 million of them shared, were counted by a later analysis. The method was immunoSEQ multiplex PCR; TCRdb's version includes in-frame clones alone and lacks a portion of them. V and J calls and clone size are copied from that table; D and trimming were computed from the DNA. This sample has 160,000 or so clones; roughly 78% occur once, and the top ten carry roughly 1.9%. The entry originates in a study of cytomegalovirus exposure and HLA in healthy donors. Germline loops: CDR1 MNHEY, CDR2 SMNVEV (reference sequence). This CDR3 region has 15 residues. General study findings and limits: Immune exposure information available was restricted to CMV serostatus. In the analysis, some V segments, TRBV6-2 and TRBV6-3 included, were excluded as indistinguishable. Rarity characterized most TCR sequences, yet some public TCRs appeared in many donors.

The receptor was derived from a man aged 40-49 years in good health and CMV-seronegative. The gene calls are TRBV27 and TRBJ2-4; TRBD1 might be the D (5 bases). Sequenced: PBMCs. The CDR3 loop is CASSLSAPGLNSQYF. DNA of the CDR3: TGTGCCAGCAGTTTATCCGCGCCAGGGTTAAACAGTCAGTACTTC.